A selection of T cell receptor beta chains follows, all from one sample in a study of CD8+CD57+ T cells in acquired aplastic anemia. TCRdb re-called the reads through MiXCR, storing one row per CDR3 protein. The sample holds hundreds of thousands of distinct CDR3 sequences, about two thirds seen once. Sequencing was done on a sample of sorted CD4+, CD8+, or CD8+CD57+ T cells (not recorded which) from PBMCs. The source of these receptors is a human donor in good health, serving as a control. The CDR3 runs from the conserved cysteine through the conserved F or W. D genes are given only for firm matches. Clone size is shown for a subset of rows, as once, few, many or a class of expanded clone.

clone size	J gene	V gene	D gene	CDR3 DNA	CDR3 protein
NA	TRBJ2-7	TRBV7-2	NA	TGTGCCAGCAGCTTAGGGCGGCGCTCCGGACCACCAAGATTC	CASSLGRRSGPPRF
many	TRBJ2-6	TRBV7-3	NA	TGTGCCAGCGGCCTCGGAGGGGCCAACGTCCTGACTTTC	CASGLGGANVLTF
NA	TRBJ2-3	TRBV14	NA	TGTGCCAGCAGCTTGGGGAGCGGCTCCTACAATGAGCAGTATTTT	CASSLGSGSYNEQYF
NA	TRBJ1-1	TRBV7-2	NA	TGTGCCAGCAGTTCAATAGGGTCCGAAGGTTTCTTT	CASSSIGSEGFF
few	TRBJ2-7	TRBV7-6	NA	TGTGCCAGCAGCTCTGGTGTGGGAGGCGAGCAGTACTTC	CASSSGVGGEQYF
NA	TRBJ2-1	TRBV5-1	TRBD2	TGCGCCAGCAGCGTACTAGCGGGGAGGCATAATGAGCAGTTCTTC	CASSVLAGRHNEQFF
many	TRBJ1-1	TRBV20-1	NA	TGCAGTGCTAGTGCCACGAACACTGAAGCTTTCTTT	CSASATNTEAFF
NA	TRBJ2-1	TRBV20-1	TRBD2	TGCAGTGCTATCGGATCTAGCGGGGGGTACAATGAGCAGTTCTTC	CSAIGSSGGYNEQFF
many	TRBJ1-2	TRBV27	NA	TGTGCCAGCAGTTTCCTGGGGGACTATGGCTACACCTTC	CASSFLGDYGYTF
many	TRBJ1-6	TRBV5-1	NA	TGCGCCAGCAGCTTGGCCGTCGCAAAATCTAGCTCCTATAATTCACCCCTCCACTTT	CASSLAVAKSSSYNSPLHF
NA	TRBJ1-6	TRBV25-1	NA	TGTGCCAGCGGAACGACGGACTCTCTTTCACCCCTCCACTTT	CASGTTDSLSPLHF